The T cell receptor (beta chain) under discussion was sequenced for a study of shared clonotypes between healthy human individuals. This clone was counted a few times. Its antigen is still unknown. General study points: Relative to memory subsets, naive subsets generally showed larger estimated richness.

Germline values: CDR1 MNHNY, CDR2 SVGAGI (reference sequence). The CDR3 is made up of 16 amino acids. Trimming took off 9 bases at V and 1 base at J, with 21 bases between the two ends. Sequencing was performed with immunoSEQ multiplex PCR; in TCRdb, only in-frame clones are kept and a portion is missing. The table includes about 1.1 million clones, 70% to 80% detected once. The sequenced material came from memory CD4+ T cells from PBMCs. Subset: CD45RA-negative fraction. The rearrangement joins TRBV6-6 to TRBJ1-1, with a weak D call TRBD1 (5 bases). This receptor was taken from a man aged 18 to 35 in good health. Some clones in this sample may be carry-over from other donors' samples. Here the CDR3 DNA reads TGTGCCAGTGCTATTCCGGGACCCCAGGGGAACACTGAAGCTTTCTTT. It specifies CASAIPGPQGNTEAFF.